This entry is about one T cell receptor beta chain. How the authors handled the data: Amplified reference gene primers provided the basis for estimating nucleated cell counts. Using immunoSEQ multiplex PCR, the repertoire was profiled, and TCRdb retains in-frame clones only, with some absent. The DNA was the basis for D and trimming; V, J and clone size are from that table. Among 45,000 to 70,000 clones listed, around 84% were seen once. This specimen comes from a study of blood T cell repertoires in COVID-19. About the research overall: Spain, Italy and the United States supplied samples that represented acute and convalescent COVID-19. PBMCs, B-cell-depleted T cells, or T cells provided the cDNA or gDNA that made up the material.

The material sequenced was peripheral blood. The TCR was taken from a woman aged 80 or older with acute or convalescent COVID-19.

CDR3 nucleotides: TGCGAAGTCCCGCAGGCAGACGTTTGTGGCTCCTATAATTCACCCCTCCACTTT. The encoded protein is CEVPQADVCGSYNSPLHF. The rearrangement joins TRBV5-1 to TRBJ1-6, with D unclear. CDR3 length equals 18 residues. Germline V gene lookup returns CDR1 SGHRS and CDR2 YFSETQ.